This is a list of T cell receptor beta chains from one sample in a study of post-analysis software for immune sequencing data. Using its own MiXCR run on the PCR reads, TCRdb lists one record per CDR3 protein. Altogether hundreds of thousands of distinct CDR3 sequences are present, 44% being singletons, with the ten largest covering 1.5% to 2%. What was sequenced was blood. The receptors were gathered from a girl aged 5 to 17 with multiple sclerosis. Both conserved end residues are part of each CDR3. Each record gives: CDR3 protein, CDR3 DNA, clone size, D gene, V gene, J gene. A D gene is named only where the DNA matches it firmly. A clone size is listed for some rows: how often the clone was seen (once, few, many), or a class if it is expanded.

CDR3: CASSQVGSYNEQFF
DNA: TGCGCCAGCAGCCAAGTCGGGAGCTACAATGAGCAGTTCTTC
size: NA
D: NA
V: TRBV4-1
J: TRBJ2-1

CDR3: CASSPSGLTDTQYF
DNA: TGTGCCAGCAGCCCTAGCGGCCTCACAGATACGCAGTATTTT
size: few
D: TRBD2
V: TRBV11-3
J: TRBJ2-3

CDR3: CASSQDGLRGEKLFF
DNA: TGCGCCAGCAGCCAAGACGGCCTCCGGGGTGAAAAACTGTTTTTT
size: few
D: NA
V: TRBV4-1
J: TRBJ1-4

CDR3: CASSFSLSSSYEQYF
DNA: TGTGCCAGTAGTTTTTCCCTCTCGAGCTCCTACGAGCAGTACTTC
size: few
D: NA
V: TRBV19
J: TRBJ2-7

CDR3: CASSGGAGGTDTQYF
DNA: TGTGCCAGCAGTGGGGGGGCAGGGGGAACAGATACGCAGTATTTT
size: NA
D: NA
V: TRBV6-5
J: TRBJ2-3

CDR3: CASSLLNGGSNYGYTF
DNA: TGTGCCAGCAGCTTGCTAAATGGGGGATCGAACTATGGCTACACCTTC
size: NA
D: NA
V: TRBV13
J: TRBJ1-2

CDR3: CASSHLTSGSFNEQFF
DNA: TGCGCCAGCAGCCACCTGACTAGCGGGAGTTTTAATGAGCAGTTCTTC
size: NA
D: TRBD2
V: TRBV4-1
J: TRBJ2-1

CDR3: CASSPANRVYGYTF
DNA: TGCGCCAGCAGTCCCGCCAATCGTGTCTATGGCTACACCTTC
size: NA
D: NA
V: TRBV5-1
J: TRBJ1-2

CDR3: CASSLIPAANNEQFF
DNA: TGTGCCAGCAGTTTAATCCCAGCGGCGAACAATGAGCAGTTCTTC
size: few
D: NA
V: TRBV12-3/TRBV12-4
J: TRBJ2-1

CDR3: CASSPGLAGGSNEQFF
DNA: TGTGCCAGCAGTCCGGGACTAGCGGGAGGATCCAATGAGCAGTTCTTC
size: NA
D: TRBD2
V: TRBV12-3/TRBV12-4
J: TRBJ2-1

CDR3: CASCYPQGTSTDAQYF
DNA: TGTGCCAGCTGTTATCCCCAGGGAACTAGCACAGATGCGCAGTATTTT
size: few
D: NA
V: TRBV6-6
J: TRBJ2-3

CDR3: CASSLIREGGYTF
DNA: TGCGCCAGCAGCTTGATCAGGGAAGGAGGCTACACCTTC
size: NA
D: NA
V: TRBV5-1
J: TRBJ1-2

CDR3: CASADRGTEETQYF
DNA: TGTGCCTCCGCGGACAGGGGGACGGAAGAGACCCAGTACTTC
size: few
D: TRBD1
V: TRBV10-3
J: TRBJ2-5

CDR3: CSARVSGTSGALEQFF
DNA: TGCAGTGCTAGAGTTTCCGGGACTAGCGGGGCCCTGGAGCAGTTCTTC
size: NA
D: TRBD2
V: TRBV20-1
J: TRBJ2-1

CDR3: CASSQDEQRSYNPPLHF
DNA: TGCGCCAGCAGCCAAGACGAGCAGAGGTCCTATAATCCACCCCTCCACTTT
size: NA
D: NA
V: TRBV4-1
J: TRBJ1-6

CDR3: CASSPRDRVKIKRAFF
DNA: TGTGCCAGCAGCCCCCGGGACAGGGTTAAAATTAAGCGAGCTTTCTTT
size: NA
D: TRBD1
V: TRBV11-2
J: TRBJ1-1